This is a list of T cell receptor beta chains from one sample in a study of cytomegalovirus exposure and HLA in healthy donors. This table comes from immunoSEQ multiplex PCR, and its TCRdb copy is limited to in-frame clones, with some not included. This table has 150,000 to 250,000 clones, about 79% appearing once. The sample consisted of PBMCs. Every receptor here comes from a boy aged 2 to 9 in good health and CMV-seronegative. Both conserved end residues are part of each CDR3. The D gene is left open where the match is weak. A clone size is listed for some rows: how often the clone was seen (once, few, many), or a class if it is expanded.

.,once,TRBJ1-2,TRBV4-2,TGTGCCAGCAGCCAAGATCCCACACTCAGGCCTAATGGCTACACCTTC,CASSQDPTLRPNGYTF
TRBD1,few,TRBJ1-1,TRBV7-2,TGTGCCAGCAGCACGGGACAGGGGATGAACACTGAAGCTTTCTTT,CASSTGQGMNTEAFF
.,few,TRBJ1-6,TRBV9,TGTGCCAGCAGCGGGACCGGGACAAAAAATTCACCCCTCCACTTT,CASSGTGTKNSPLHF
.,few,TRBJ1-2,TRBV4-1,TGCGCCAGCAGCCAAGGGAGGGCTTACTACACCTTC,CASSQGRAYYTF
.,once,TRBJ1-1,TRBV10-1,TGCGCCAGCCACTACTCTATGAACACTGAAGCTTTCTTT,CASHYSMNTEAFF
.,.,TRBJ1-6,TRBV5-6,TGTGCCAGCAGCGTATACAGGAATTCACCCCTCCACTTT,CASSVYRNSPLHF
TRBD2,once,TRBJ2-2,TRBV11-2,TGTGCCAGCAGCTTAGATCTGGAAGCGGGGGGGCAGCTCGGGGAGCTGTTTTTT,CASSLDLEAGGQLGELFF
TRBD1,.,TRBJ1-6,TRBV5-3,TGTGCCAGAAGCCCGAAGAAGATTAGGACAGGGTCTTCACCCCTCCACTTT,CARSPKKIRTGSSPLHF
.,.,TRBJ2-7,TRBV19,TGTGCCAGTAGTAACGGACAGAGACCCTACGAGCAGTACTTC,CASSNGQRPYEQYF
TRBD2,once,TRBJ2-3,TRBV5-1,TGCGCCAGCAGCTTCCAGGGACTAGCGGGGCCTCTCACAGATACGCAGTATTTT,CASSFQGLAGPLTDTQYF
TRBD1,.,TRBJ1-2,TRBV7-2,TGTGCCAGCAGCACTTGGGACAGAGCTAACTATGGCTACACCTTC,CASSTWDRANYGYTF
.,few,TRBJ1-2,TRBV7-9,TGTGCCAGCAGTGGGCTACTTAACTATGGCTACACCTTC,CASSGLLNYGYTF
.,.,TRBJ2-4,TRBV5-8,TGTGCCAGCAGCTGGAGTCCCGGGACAAGTGCCAAAAACATTCAGTACTTC,CASSWSPGTSAKNIQYF
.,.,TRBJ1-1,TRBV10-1,TGCGCCAGCACTACCCCCGGTCGTACTTGGAGGGGTAACACTGAAGCTTTCTTT,CASTTPGRTWRGNTEAFF
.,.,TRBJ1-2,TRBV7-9,TGTGCCAGCAGCTTAGTTGCGGTCTTTGGCTATGGCTACACCTTC,CASSLVAVFGYGYTF
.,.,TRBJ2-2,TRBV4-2,TGTGCCAGCAGCCAAAACCTTTACAGCGGCGGGGAGCTGTTTTTT,CASSQNLYSGGELFF
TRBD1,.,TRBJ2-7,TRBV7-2,TGTGCCAGCAGCTTGACAGGGGATTTCTACGAGCAGTACTTC,CASSLTGDFYEQYF
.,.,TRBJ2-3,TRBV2,TGTGCCAGCAGTGAAGGAGGGGGGGGAAGAGATACGCAGTATTTT,CASSEGGGGRDTQYF
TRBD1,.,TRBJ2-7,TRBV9,TGTGCCAGCAGCGTAGACCAAGGGACAGGGCGGGCCGAGCAGTACTTC,CASSVDQGTGRAEQYF
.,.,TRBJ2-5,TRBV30,TGTGCCTGGAGTGCAGGAGGATCCAAGACCCAGTACTTC,CAWSAGGSKTQYF
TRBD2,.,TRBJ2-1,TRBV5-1,TGCGCCAGCAGGCCCCGGGCGGGGGGCCCCTATGTGGGTGAGCAGTTCTTC,CASRPRAGGPYVGEQFF
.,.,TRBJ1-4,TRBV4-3,TGCGCCAGCAGCCAAGATCTTACAGGGCCAACTAATGAAAAACTGTTTTTT,CASSQDLTGPTNEKLFF
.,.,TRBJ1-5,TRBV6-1,TGTGCCACCTCACAGAATAGCAATCAGCCCCAGCATTTT,CATSQNSNQPQHF
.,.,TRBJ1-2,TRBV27,TGTGCCAGCTCCAGCGGGTCTGGTGGCTACACCTTC,CASSSGSGGYTF
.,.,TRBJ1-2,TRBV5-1,TGCGCCAGCAGCTCTGAGGGCAGTTATGGCTACACCTTC,CASSSEGSYGYTF
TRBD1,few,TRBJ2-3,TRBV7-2,TGTGCCAGCAGCTTAGTTGGCCCCCCCGGGACAGGGGTCACAGATACGCAGTATTTT,CASSLVGPPGTGVTDTQYF
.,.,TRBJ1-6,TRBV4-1,TGCGCCAGCAGCCAAGAGGGCCACAGGTCTTCCGCACCCCTCCACTTT,CASSQEGHRSSAPLHF
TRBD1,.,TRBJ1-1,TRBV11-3,TGTGCCAGCAGCTCGCGCCGGACAGGGGGCTTGTCGGACACTGAAGCTTTCTTT,CASSSRRTGGLSDTEAFF
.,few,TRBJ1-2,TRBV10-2,TGCGCCAGCAGTGGATATTTAAGCGTCGGCTACACCTTC,CASSGYLSVGYTF
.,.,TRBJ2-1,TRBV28,TGTGCCAGCAGTCCCGGGACATGGGGTAGCCTGAGCTCCTACAATGAGCAGTTCTTC,CASSPGTWGSLSSYNEQFF
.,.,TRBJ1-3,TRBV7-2,TGTGCCAGCAGCTTAAGCTCCTTATCCTCTGGAAACACCATATATTTT,CASSLSSLSSGNTIYF
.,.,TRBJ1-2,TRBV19,TGTGCCAGTAGCCTGGAGGGATATGGCTACACCTTC,CASSLEGYGYTF
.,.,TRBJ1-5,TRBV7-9,TGTGCCAGCAGCTTAGGGGTAGGGGGGGCTAATCAGCCCCAGCATTTT,CASSLGVGGANQPQHF
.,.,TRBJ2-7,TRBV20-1,TGCAGTGCCACGAGGACAGACGAGCAGTACTTC,CSATRTDEQYF
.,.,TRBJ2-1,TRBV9,TGTGCCAGCAGTCAGGACTACAATGAGCAGTTCTTC,CASSQDYNEQFF
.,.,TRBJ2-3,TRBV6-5,TGTGCCAGCAGTTACGGGGGACTGAACACAGATACGCAGTATTTT,CASSYGGLNTDTQYF
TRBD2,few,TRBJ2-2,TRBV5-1,TGCGCCAGCAGCAAGACTAGCGGGGGGACCGGGGAGCTGTTTTTT,CASSKTSGGTGELFF
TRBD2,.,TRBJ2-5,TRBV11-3,TGTGCCAGCAGCTTAGGACTCCCGGGGGGCCAAGAGACCCAGTACTTC,CASSLGLPGGQETQYF
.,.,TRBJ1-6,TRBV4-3,TGCGCCAGCAGCCAATGGCGAGCGGAGGAGAATTCACCCCTCCACTTT,CASSQWRAEENSPLHF
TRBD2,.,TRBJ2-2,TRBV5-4,TGTGCCAGCAGCTTGCGACCGGGACTAGCGGGGGTTACGACCGGGGAGCTGTTTTTT,CASSLRPGLAGVTTGELFF
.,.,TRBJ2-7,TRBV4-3,TGCGCCAGCAGCCAAGATACAGACTACGAGCAGTACTTC,CASSQDTDYEQYF
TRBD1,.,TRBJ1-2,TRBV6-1,TGTGCCAGCAGTGAAGTAGGGGACAGGGTCGGCTACACCTTC,CASSEVGDRVGYTF
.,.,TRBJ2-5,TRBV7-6,TGTGCCAGCAGCTACGGACAGTCGCAAGAGACCCAGTACTTC,CASSYGQSQETQYF
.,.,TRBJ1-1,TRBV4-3,TGCGCCAGCAGCCAAGATCTGGTAAGGAGCGAAGCTTTCTTT,CASSQDLVRSEAFF
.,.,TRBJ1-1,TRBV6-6,TGTGCCAGCATCCAACAGGGAGCGAACACTGAAGCTTTCTTT,CASIQQGANTEAFF
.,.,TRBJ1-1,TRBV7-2,TGTGCCAGCAGCTTACGGACTTCAGGCTTCATGAACACTGAAGCTTTCTTT,CASSLRTSGFMNTEAFF
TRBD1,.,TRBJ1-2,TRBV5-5,TGTGCCAGCAGCTCGCTAAGACAGGGCTATGGCTACACCTTC,CASSSLRQGYGYTF
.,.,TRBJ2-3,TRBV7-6,TGTGCCAGCAGCTCGGCCCTGGCCCCGGGGACGCAGTATTTT,CASSSALAPGTQYF
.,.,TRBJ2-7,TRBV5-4,TGTGCCAGCAGCTTGCAGGGAAGCACCTACGAGCAGTACTTC,CASSLQGSTYEQYF
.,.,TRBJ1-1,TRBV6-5,TGTGCCAGCACCCTAAGGGGTGACACTGAAGCTTTCTTT,CASTLRGDTEAFF
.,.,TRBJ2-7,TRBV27,TGTGCCAGCAGTCCACGGGGTCCAGGCCACGAGCAGTACTTC,CASSPRGPGHEQYF
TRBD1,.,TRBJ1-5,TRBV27,TGTGCCAGCAGCGGAGACAGGGCAGCTCAGCCCCAGCATTTT,CASSGDRAAQPQHF